The entry below gives a single T cell receptor (beta chain) sequence along with its context. No antigen is known for it. Terminally differentiated effector memory CD45RA+ cells were left out of the naive CD8 fraction, which was CD45RO-negative and positively selected for CCR7. How the authors handled the data: Filtering of immunoSEQ junctional sequences could not match full-length read filtering. This table comes from immunoSEQ multiplex PCR, and its TCRdb copy is limited to in-frame clones, with some not included. Clone size and the V and J calls come from that table; the DNA yielded D and trimming. The table has more than 2 million clones, approximately 94% seen once. The sample originates from a study of shared clonotypes between healthy human individuals. Study-level findings and limits: Few donors restricted represented genetic and exposure-history diversity. Roughly 5% of naive CD4 clonotypes were common to a few donors.

Germline CDR1 LNHNV, CDR2 YYDKDF (reference sequence). V was pared by 1 base and J by 8 bases, with 8 bases of the junction left unmatched. CDR3 length: 15 residues. The chain has TRBV15 and TRBJ2-1; 7 positions agree with TRBD2. The TCR originated in a man aged 18 to 29 in good health. The sequenced sample consisted of naive CD8+ T cells sorted from blood. The CDR3 coding sequence is TGTGCCACCAGCAGAGTAAGGGAGGGGAACCATGAGCAGTTCTTC. Translated, it gives CATSRVREGNHEQFF.